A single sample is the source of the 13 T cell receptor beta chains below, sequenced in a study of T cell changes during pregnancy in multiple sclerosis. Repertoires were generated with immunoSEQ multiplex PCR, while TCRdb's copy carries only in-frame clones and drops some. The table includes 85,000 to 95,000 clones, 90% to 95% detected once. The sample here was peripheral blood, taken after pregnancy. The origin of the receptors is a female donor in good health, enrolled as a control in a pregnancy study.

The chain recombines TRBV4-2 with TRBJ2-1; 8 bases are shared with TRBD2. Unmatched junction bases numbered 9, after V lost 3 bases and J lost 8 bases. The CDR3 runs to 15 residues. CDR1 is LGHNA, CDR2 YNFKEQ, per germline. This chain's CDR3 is CASSQIIGGADEQFF. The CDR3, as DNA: TGTGCCAGCAGCCAGATCATCGGGGGGGCCGATGAGCAGTTCTTC.

Here the CDR3 DNA reads TGTGCCAGCAGCTCCAGACTAGCGGGGGATATCAATGAGCAGTTCTTC. This translates into CASSSRLAGDINEQFF. This chain joins TRBV7-2 and TRBJ2-1, with 12 bases that match TRBD2. CDR1 and CDR2 from the germline V gene are SGHTA and FQGNSA. Losses at the gene ends were 4 bases for V and 6 bases for J; bases not matched to a gene: 7. This CDR3 contains 16 residues.

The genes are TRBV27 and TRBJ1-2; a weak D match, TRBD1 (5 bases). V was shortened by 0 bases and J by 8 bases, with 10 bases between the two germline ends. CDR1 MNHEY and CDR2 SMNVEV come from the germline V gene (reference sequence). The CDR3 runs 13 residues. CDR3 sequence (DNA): TGTGCCAGCAGTTTATCAGGGGTCGGGGGCTACACCTTC. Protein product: CASSLSGVGGYTF.

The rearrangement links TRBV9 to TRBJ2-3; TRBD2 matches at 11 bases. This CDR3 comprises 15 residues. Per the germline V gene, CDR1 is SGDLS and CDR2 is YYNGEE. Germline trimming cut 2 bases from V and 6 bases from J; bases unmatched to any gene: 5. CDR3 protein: CASSVRASGGDTQYF. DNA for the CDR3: TGTGCCAGCAGCGTCCGGGCTAGCGGGGGGGATACGCAGTATTTT.

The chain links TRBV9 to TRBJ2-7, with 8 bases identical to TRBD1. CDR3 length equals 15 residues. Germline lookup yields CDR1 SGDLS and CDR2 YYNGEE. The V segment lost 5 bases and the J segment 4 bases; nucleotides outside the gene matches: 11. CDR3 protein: CASSPGGEGTYEQYF. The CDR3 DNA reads TGTGCCAGCAGTCCAGGGGGCGAGGGGACATACGAGCAGTACTTC.

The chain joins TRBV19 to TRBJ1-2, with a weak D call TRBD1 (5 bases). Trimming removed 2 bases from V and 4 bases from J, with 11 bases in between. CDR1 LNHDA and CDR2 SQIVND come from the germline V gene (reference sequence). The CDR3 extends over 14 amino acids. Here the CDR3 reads CASSITDSPYGYTF. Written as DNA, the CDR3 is TGTGCCAGTAGTATAACAGACAGCCCCTATGGCTACACCTTC.

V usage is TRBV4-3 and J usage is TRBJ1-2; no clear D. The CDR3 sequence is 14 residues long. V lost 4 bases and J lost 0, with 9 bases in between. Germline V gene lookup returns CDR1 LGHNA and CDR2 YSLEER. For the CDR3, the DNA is TGCGCCAGCAGCCTTGGGCTGACTAACTATGGCTACACCTTC. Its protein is CASSLGLTNYGYTF.

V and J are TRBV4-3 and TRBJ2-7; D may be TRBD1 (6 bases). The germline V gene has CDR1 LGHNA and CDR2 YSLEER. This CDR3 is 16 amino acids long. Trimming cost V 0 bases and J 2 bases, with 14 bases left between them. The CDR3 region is CASSQDRQGRTYEQYF. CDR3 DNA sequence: TGCGCCAGCAGCCAAGATAGGCAGGGGCGAACCTACGAGCAGTACTTC.

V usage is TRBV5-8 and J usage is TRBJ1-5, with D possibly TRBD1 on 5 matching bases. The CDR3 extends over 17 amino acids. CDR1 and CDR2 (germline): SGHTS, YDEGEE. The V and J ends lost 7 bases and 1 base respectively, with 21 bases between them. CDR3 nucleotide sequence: TGTGCCAGCGAAAGGGGAGGAGTGTCAGTAAGCAATCAGCCCCAGCATTTT. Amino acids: CASERGGVSVSNQPQHF.

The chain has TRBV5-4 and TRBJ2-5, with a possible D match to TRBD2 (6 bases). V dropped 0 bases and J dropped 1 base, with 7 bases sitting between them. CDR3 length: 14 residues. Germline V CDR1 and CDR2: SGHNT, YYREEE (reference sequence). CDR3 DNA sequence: TGTGCCAGCAGCTTGGGGGGGGTCCAAGAGACCCAGTACTTC. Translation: CASSLGGVQETQYF.

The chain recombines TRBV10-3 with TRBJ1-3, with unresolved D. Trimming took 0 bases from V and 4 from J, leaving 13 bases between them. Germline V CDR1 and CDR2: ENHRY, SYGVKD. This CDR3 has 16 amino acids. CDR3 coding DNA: TGTGCCATCAGTGAGTCGTCGGTTGGGAGGGGAAACACCATATATTTT. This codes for CAISESSVGRGNTIYF.

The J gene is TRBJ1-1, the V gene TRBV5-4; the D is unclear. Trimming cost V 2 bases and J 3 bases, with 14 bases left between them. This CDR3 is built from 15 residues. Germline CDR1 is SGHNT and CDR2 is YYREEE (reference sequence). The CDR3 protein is CASSFWEGRYTEAFF. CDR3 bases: TGTGCCAGCAGCTTTTGGGAGGGAAGATACACTGAAGCTTTCTTT.

CDR3 protein: CASSVGTAQGAFF. As DNA, the CDR3 is TGTGCCAGCAGCGTCGGGACAGCGCAGGGGGCTTTCTTT. The gene calls are TRBV7-2 and TRBJ1-1; 7 bases match TRBD1. V lost 5 bases and J lost 11; bases outside the gene matches: 11. This CDR3 region has 13 residues. The germline CDR1 and CDR2 sequences are SGHTA and FQGNSA.